This T cell receptor (beta chain) was recorded in a study of T cell clonality in common variable immunodeficiency. General study points: Compared with healthy controls, CVID subjects showed increased TCRbeta clonality, mostly in about a third. Common variable immunodeficiency TCR beta sequences reportedly had fewer deletions and N-nucleotide insertions.

This clone was observed many times. Antigen specificity is unknown. The read terminates 3 residues before the CDR3 end, so the remaining end is supplied by the germline J gene. This CDR3 has 15 residues. Germline V lookup: CDR1 SGHNT, CDR2 YYREEE (reference sequence). The ends lost 4 bases at V and 4 bases at J; junction bases unmatched: 9. CVID and control samples used equivalent genomic DNA input. Some clones are missing from TCRdb's copy, which holds only in-frame ones; the method was immunoSEQ multiplex PCR. The sample has 60,000 to 75,000 clones, none seen only once. The receptor comes from a person aged 18 to 70 in good health. Sequenced input: peripheral blood mononuclear cells. The chain combines TRBV5-4 with TRBJ2-5; 8 positions agree with TRBD1. CDR3: CASSPGQGQRETQYF. Incomplete CDR3 DNA: TGTGCCAGCAGCCCCGGACAGGGCCAGCGAGAGACC.